Each of the 19 T cell receptor beta chains below was sequenced from the same sample in a study of blood T cell repertoires in COVID-19 (dated by TCRdb to the early 2020s). Libraries were constructed by the immunoSEQ multiplex PCR assay. The table was pulled from immuneACCESS by TCRdb, which kept in-frame rearrangements only. Such tables lose some clones; where checked, under half of the loss comes from unresolved V genes, and the rest has no known cause. Present in this sample are over 130,000 clones, 76% of which were seen just once. The ten largest clones capture 3.5% to 5.5% of the sample. Input material: peripheral blood. The receptors shown here come from a woman older than 75 with active or convalescent COVID-19.

This clone has more than one count but fewer than ten. The chain combines TRBV5-1 with TRBJ2-3; tentatively, D is TRBD2 (7 bases). Trimming removed 6 bases at V and 5 bases at J, with 16 bases between. The CDR3 totals 14 residues. Germline lookup yields CDR1 SGHRS and CDR2 YFSETQ. CDR3 in amino acids: CASTFGGGLDTQYF. The DNA of the CDR3 is TGCGCCAGCACCTTTGGGGGGGGGCTAGATACGCAGTATTTT.

This sequence joins TRBV15 and TRBJ1-6; 10 bases fit TRBD1. Germline CDR1 reads LNHNV; CDR2 reads YYDKDF (reference sequence). V was clipped by 4 bases and J by 6 bases; unmatched bases: 3. The CDR3 runs 15 residues. DNA for the CDR3: TGTGCCACCAGCAAGCGGACAGGGGGTAATTCACCCCTCCACTTT. Its translation: CATSKRTGGNSPLHF.

V and J are TRBV10-1 and TRBJ2-7; TRBD2 is a possible D gene (5 bases). Germline V gives CDR1 WNHNN, CDR2 SYGVQD (reference sequence). Trimming left V 4 bases short and J 2 bases short, with 9 bases between. The CDR3 spans 13 residues. CDR3 loop: CASSVAPPYEQYF. The DNA for the CDR3 is TGCGCCAGCAGTGTAGCGCCCCCCTACGAGCAGTACTTC.

This rearrangement joins TRBV28 to TRBJ1-2; D remains ambiguous. The CDR3 consists of 13 residues. Deletions cut 3 bases from V and 7 bases from J, with 12 bases between. CDR1 is MDHEN and CDR2 is SYDVKM in the germline V gene. CDR3 nucleotide sequence: TGTGCCAGCAGTTTCACCGAAGGAGGTGGCTACACCTTC. Translated: CASSFTEGGGYTF.

The chain has TRBV11-3 and TRBJ2-3; 14 positions agree with TRBD2. Germline CDR1 SGHNT, CDR2 YENEEA. V dropped 5 bases and J dropped 7; count of bases not matched to a gene: 5. The CDR3 loop spans 15 amino acids. CDR3: CASSDGLAGGNTQYF. In DNA form, the CDR3 reads TGTGCCAGCAGCGACGGACTAGCGGGAGGAAATACGCAGTATTTT.

The chain uses TRBV12-3 or TRBV12-4 and TRBJ1-1, with D perhaps matching TRBD1 (6 bases). V dropped 5 bases and J dropped 11 bases, with 15 bases sitting between them. This CDR3 is built from 12 residues. CDR3: CASSLYPGEAFF. The CDR3 DNA sequence: TGTGCCAGCAGTCTATACCCAGGGGAGGCTTTCTTT.

The count of this clone is one. The CDR3, as DNA: TGTGCCAGCAGCGTGGACAGGGGGCATTCACCCCTCCACTTT. Translated: CASSVDRGHSPLHF. The V and J genes are TRBV5-4 and TRBJ1-6, with TRBD1 identical over 11 bases. Germline V gene lookup returns CDR1 SGHNT and CDR2 YYREEE (reference sequence). V shed 4 bases and J 8 bases; nucleotides not matched to a gene: 2. This CDR3 region has 14 residues.

CDR3 region: CASSEQGSYEQYF. The CDR3 DNA reads as TGTGCCAGCAGCGAACAGGGGTCGTACGAGCAGTACTTC. The chain carries TRBV7-9 and TRBJ2-7, with 7 positions matching TRBD1. This CDR3 has 13 residues. With V trimmed by 5 bases and J by 4 bases, 5 bases remained unmatched. The germline V gene encodes CDR1 SEHNR and CDR2 FQNEAQ (reference sequence).

V and J are TRBV6-5 and TRBJ1-2; 9 bases align to TRBD1. CDR1 is MNHEY, CDR2 SVGAGI, per germline. V trimming: 5 bases; J trimming: 13 bases; junction bases outside the gene matches: 5. The CDR3 has 11 residues. In DNA, the CDR3 is TGTGCCAGCAGTACCACAGGGGGCCCCACCTTC. Encoded protein: CASSTTGGPTF.

The rearrangement uses TRBV9 and TRBJ2-7, with D tentatively TRBD1 (5 bases). CDR3 length equals 14 residues. V dropped 8 bases and J dropped 3 bases, with 18 bases sitting between them. Germline V gene lookup returns CDR1 SGDLS and CDR2 YYNGEE. CDR3: CARKEILGVYEQYF. The CDR3 DNA reads TGTGCCAGAAAGGAAATATTAGGGGTCTACGAGCAGTACTTC.

The chain links TRBV4-3 to TRBJ2-7; 9 bases match TRBD1. The germline gives CDR1 LGHNA, CDR2 YSLEER. There are 15 residues in the CDR3. The V gene end was trimmed by 2 bases and the J gene end by 2 bases; junction bases not matched to a gene: 4. CDR3: CASSQLTGGTYEQYF. The DNA of the CDR3 is TGCGCCAGCAGCCAACTGACAGGGGGAACCTACGAGCAGTACTTC.

The chain has TRBV5-6 and TRBJ2-3, with a weak D call TRBD2 (5 bases). The CDR3 runs 15 residues. The V and J ends lost 1 base and 2 bases respectively, with 11 bases between them. Germline CDR1 and CDR2: SGHDT and YYEEEE. As DNA, the CDR3 is TGTGCCAGCAGCTTGTTCGGGGTCTACACAGATACGCAGTATTTT. This sequence encodes CASSLFGVYTDTQYF.

The CDR3 loop reads CASSKTGAVTGELFF. The CDR3 nucleotides are TGTGCCAGCAGTAAGACAGGGGCGGTCACCGGGGAGCTGTTTTTT. The rearrangement joins TRBV2 to TRBJ2-2; TRBD1 matches 8 bases. Germline CDR1 is SNHLY and CDR2 is FYNNEI. The CDR3 is made up of 15 amino acids. After removal of 5 bases from V and 4 bases from J, the junction contained 6 bases not matched to a gene.

The CDR3 DNA follows: TGTGCCAGCACCCTACAGGGTGGAGGTACTGAAGCTTTCTTT. Translated: CASTLQGGGTEAFF. The V gene is TRBV4-2, the J gene TRBJ1-1; perhaps TRBD1 as D (6 bases). Germline CDR1 is LGHNA and CDR2 is YNFKEQ. V was clipped by 7 bases and J by 5 bases, with 17 bases between them. The CDR3 spans 14 residues.

The chain uses TRBV2 and TRBJ2-7; the D gene is possibly TRBD2 (5 bases). From germline, CDR1 is SNHLY and CDR2 FYNNEI. CDR3 length: 15 residues. Trimming left V 0 bases short and J 0 bases short, with 9 bases between. In DNA form, the CDR3 reads TGTGCCAGCAGTGAAGCGCCTACTAGCTCCTACGAGCAGTACTTC. Amino acid sequence: CASSEAPTSSYEQYF. Filled out from reference TRBV2 and TRBJ2-7, the complete variable domain reads EPEVTQTPSHQVTQMGQEVILRCVPISNHLYFYWYRQILGQKVEFLVSFYNNEISEKSEIFDDQFSVERPDGSNFTLKIRSTKLEDSAMYFCASSEAPTSSYEQYFGPGTRLTVT.

The CDR3 DNA reads TGTGCCAGCTCACCACTAGCGGTTAGCACAGATACGCAGTATTTT. It encodes CASSPLAVSTDTQYF. The chain is built from TRBV18 and TRBJ2-3, with D tentatively TRBD2 (6 bases). Trimming removed 1 base at V and 0 bases at J, with 8 bases between. The CDR3 loop spans 15 amino acids. Per the germline V gene, CDR1 is KGHSH and CDR2 is LQKENI.

The gene calls are TRBV11-3 and TRBJ2-2; TRBD1 matches 8 bases. V gave up 8 bases and J gave up 5 bases; unmatched junction bases: 10. From germline, CDR1 is SGHNT and CDR2 YENEEA. The CDR3 runs to 15 residues. The DNA for the CDR3 is TGTGCCAGCGGACCCGGGACAGGTGTAACCGGGGAGCTGTTTTTT. This codes for CASGPGTGVTGELFF.

The rearrangement links TRBV30 to TRBJ1-2; no firm D call. The V gene lost 2 bases and the J gene lost 0 bases, with 10 bases spanning the gap. Germline lookup yields CDR1 GTSNPN and CDR2 SVGIG (reference sequence). This CDR3 is 14 amino acids long. The CDR3 region has the DNA TGTGCCTGGAGTTATAGAAATTCTAACTATGGCTACACCTTC. It yields the protein CAWSYRNSNYGYTF.

The chain joins TRBV14 to TRBJ2-1; D is perhaps TRBD2 (5 bases). Germline CDR1 reads SGHDN; CDR2 reads FVKESK. The CDR3 is 15 residues long. V lost 1 base to trimming and J lost 7 bases, with 14 bases between them. CDR3 nucleotides: TGTGCCAGCAGCCAAGGGAAGCTACCGGGGAATGAGCAGTTCTTC. Amino acid sequence: CASSQGKLPGNEQFF. The full variable domain, its missing parts supplied by reference TRBV14 and TRBJ2-1, is EAGVTQFPSHSVIEKGQTVTLRCDPISGHDNLYWYRRVMGKEIKFLLHFVKESKQDESGMPNNRFLAERTGGTYSTLKVQPAELEDSGVYFCASSQGKLPGNEQFFGPGTRLTVL.